This T cell receptor (beta chain) was identified in a study of cytomegalovirus exposure and HLA in healthy donors (TCRdb year 2017). Study-level background: The 650 to 800 repertoires of the first cohort and the 95 to 150 validation repertoires were produced on the same platform, according to a later analysis. The study was designed to test whether signatures of past pathogen exposure could be identified by cataloging public T cell receptors. In addition to the first cohort of 666 subjects, a separate validation cohort of 130 or so different subjects was used. The study combined high-throughput TCR immunosequencing, statistical association of individual TCRs with disease status, and machine learning to predict cytomegalovirus infection status.

The donors belonged to the validation cohort of over a hundred subjects, which was separate from the roughly 700-subject first cohort. CDR1 and CDR2, looked up from the germline V gene, are SGHVS and FNYEAQ. From cysteine to phenylalanine, the CDR3 is 12 amino acids long. Left in the record is the CDR3 DNA by itself, 36 bases read in frame from the first base. Cut back by 5 bases and 5 bases, the V and J ends lie 10 bases apart. This clone came up once. What antigen it recognizes has not been identified. Per-base qualities were not stored, and no clone one base away is much larger. Summary of the overall study and its limitations: Three of the identified cytomegalovirus-associated TCR beta chains were confirmed in vitro to be specific for cytomegalovirus antigens. The classifier was reported to diagnose cytomegalovirus status with high specificity and sensitivity in both the original and validation cohorts. Most TCR sequences were observed very rarely across donors, whereas some public TCRs were present in many individuals. The study listed around 160 TCR beta chains as associated with cytomegalovirus. A later analysis lacked HLA typing for the validation cohort, so it scored co-occurrence in that cohort across all 120 or so repertoires. In a later analysis, TCRs clustered in the first cohort were found to also tend to co-occur in the roughly 120 validation repertoires, with approximately 95% of cluster scores above 0. It was suggested by the authors that the approach could potentially be generalized to other disease states and immunological phenotypes.

Library preparation was by the immunoSEQ multiplex PCR assay. The authors' analysis ran thus. A statistical classification framework was developed to diagnose cytomegalovirus status using the catalog of TCR beta chain sequences. The clones in this table, taken by TCRdb from immuneACCESS, are in-frame only. Not every clone is retained; where verified, under half of the shortfall comes from an unresolved V gene, and the cause of the rest is unknown. V, J and clone size reflect that table, while D and trimming were determined from the DNA. This sample gives some 70,000 clones in total; about 85% of them show up just once. Around 3% of the sample lies in the top ten.

This receptor was identified in a young man in good health and CMV-seronegative. The receptor chain draws on TRBV7-6 and TRBJ2-7, with no reliable assignment of the D segment. Sequencing was performed on PBMCs. Here the CDR3 is given as CASSIQAHEQYF. The nucleotide sequence is given as TGTGCCAGCAGCATCCAAGCACACGAGCAGTACTTC.